Presented here are 15 T cell receptor beta chains from one specimen sequenced in a study of blood T cell repertoires in COVID-19. The assay was immunoSEQ multiplex PCR, and TCRdb's table has in-frame clones only and misses some. The data contain about 370,000 clones, 85% to 90% of them singletons. Specimen: PBMCs or T cells enriched from blood (not recorded which). Receptor source: a young man who had recovered from COVID-19.

This clone was found a few times. V and J are TRBV20-1 and TRBJ2-1; weak D call: TRBD1 (5 bases). The CDR3 totals 10 residues. Trimming cost V 6 bases and J 8 bases, with 8 bases left between them. Germline V CDR1 and CDR2: DFQATT, SNEGSKA (reference sequence). The CDR3 loop is CSAGVHEQFF. In DNA form, the CDR3 reads TGCAGTGCAGGGGTCCATGAGCAGTTCTTC.

This chain connects TRBV7-3 to TRBJ2-1, with D perhaps matching TRBD1 (6 bases). Germline CDR1 and CDR2: SGHTA and FQGTGA. This CDR3 has 15 amino acids. With 2 bases removed from V and 6 bases from J, the gap between germline ends came to 14 bases. Written as DNA, the CDR3 is TGTGCCAGCAGCTTAGGGACAACCTGGGGCAATGAGCAGTTCTTC. Translation gives CASSLGTTWGNEQFF.

The chain uses TRBV5-4 and TRBJ1-2, with 11 bases matching TRBD1. J gave up 4 bases and V 3 bases, and 11 bases lay outside the gene matches. The CDR3 consists of 17 residues. Germline-derived CDR1 and CDR2 are SGHNT and YYREEE (reference sequence). DNA for the CDR3: TGTGCCAGCAGCTCCAGCCCTGGGACAGGGGGAGCCTATGGCTACACCTTC. This codes for CASSSSPGTGGAYGYTF.

This clone was recorded a few times. CDR3 in amino acids: CASSLNAVTYEQYF. The CDR3 DNA is TGTGCCAGTAGTCTTAATGCGGTGACCTACGAGCAGTACTTC. The chain uses TRBV19 and TRBJ2-7; D unresolved. V shed 5 bases and J shed 2 bases, with 13 bases lying between them. Germline V gene sequence: CDR1 LNHDA, CDR2 SQIVND (reference sequence). CDR3 length equals 14 residues.

V and J are TRBV5-1 and TRBJ2-3; 9 bases fit TRBD1. V gave up 0 bases and J gave up 2 bases; unmatched junction bases: 4. The germline CDR1 and CDR2 sequences are SGHRS and YFSETQ. This CDR3 is built from 16 residues. CDR3 nucleotides: TGCGCCAGCAGCTTGGAGGGGACAGGGTACACAGATACGCAGTATTTT. It codes for CASSLEGTGYTDTQYF. Looking up the rest from reference TRBV5-1 and TRBJ2-3 gives the full variable domain: KAGVTQTPRYLIKTRGQQVTLSCSPISGHRSVSWYQQTPGQGLQFLFEYFSETQRNKGNFPGRFSGRQFSNSRSEMNVSTLELGDSALYLCASSLEGTGYTDTQYFGPGTRLTVL.

The CDR3 reads CASSPQGAWTGELFF. The DNA of the CDR3 is TGTGCCAGCAGCCCACAGGGGGCCTGGACCGGGGAGCTGTTTTTT. The V gene is TRBV9, the J gene TRBJ2-2; 9 nucleotides line up with TRBD1. V gave up 4 bases and J gave up 5 bases; unmatched junction bases: 6. Looked up from germline, CDR1 is SGDLS and CDR2 is YYNGEE. CDR3 size: 15 residues. Using reference TRBV9 and TRBJ2-2 for the parts outside the CDR3, the full variable domain is DSGVTQTPKHLITATGQRVTLRCSPRSGDLSVYWYQQSLDQGLQFLIQYYNGEERAKGNILERFSAQQFPDLHSELNLSSLELGDSALYFCASSPQGAWTGELFFGEGSRLTVL.

This clone was observed once. The CDR3 DNA reads TGTGCCAGCAGTTCGCCACCGACCTCTAGCGGGGGTGGGCCGCAGTATTTT. Its protein product is CASSSPPTSSGGGPQYF. The chain carries TRBV27 and TRBJ2-3; 10 bases agree with TRBD2. This CDR3 comprises 17 residues. Germline loops: CDR1 MNHEY, CDR2 SMNVEV (reference sequence). The ends lost 4 bases at V and 10 bases at J; junction bases unmatched: 17.

The rearrangement links TRBV27 to TRBJ2-7, with D hard to call. The CDR3 spans 9 residues. Per the germline V gene, CDR1 is MNHEY and CDR2 is SMNVEV (reference sequence). CDR3 residues: CASLYEQYF. The DNA for the CDR3 is TGTGCAAGCCTCTACGAGCAGTACTTC.

The chain links TRBV6-5 to TRBJ1-1, with D possibly matching TRBD1 (6 bases). The V gene lost 7 bases and the J gene lost 7 bases, with 19 bases spanning the gap. The germline CDR1 and CDR2 sequences are MNHEY and SVGAGI. The CDR3 covers 14 residues. CDR3 in amino acids: CASIRYPGQYEAFF. CDR3 DNA: TGTGCCAGCATTAGGTACCCGGGACAATATGAAGCTTTCTTT.

This chain connects TRBV10-3 to TRBJ2-5; D remains ambiguous. Per the germline V gene, CDR1 is ENHRY and CDR2 is SYGVKD. The CDR3 has 12 residues. V was trimmed by 6 bases and J by 3 bases, leaving 8 bases between them. This CDR3 reads CAIRSLEETQYF. The CDR3 DNA reads TGTGCCATCAGGAGCCTTGAAGAGACCCAGTACTTC.

The chain joins TRBV4-1 to TRBJ2-7, with D perhaps matching TRBD1 (6 bases). CDR3 size: 16 residues. The V and J ends lost 0 bases and 5 bases respectively, with 17 bases between them. Germline V gene sequence: CDR1 MGHRA, CDR2 YSYEKL. The DNA of the CDR3 is TGCGCCAGCAGCCAAGAGCGGACAGTGGGAAGGGACGAGCAGTACTTC. It translates to CASSQERTVGRDEQYF.

The chain carries TRBV19 and TRBJ2-1; 7 nucleotides align to TRBD2. The CDR3 runs to 15 residues. With 5 bases clipped from V and 0 bases from J, the junction kept 4 bases outside the gene matches. Germline CDR1 is LNHDA and CDR2 is SQIVND (reference sequence). CDR3 DNA sequence: TGTGCCAGTAGTTCTAGCGGAAGCTCCTACAATGAGCAGTTCTTC. Translating gives CASSSSGSSYNEQFF.

The chain couples TRBV10-3 to TRBJ1-2; tentatively, D is TRBD1 (5 bases). Per germline, CDR1 ENHRY and CDR2 SYGVKD. The V gene lost 8 bases and the J gene lost 2 bases, with 21 bases spanning the gap. The CDR3 spans 16 residues. The chain's CDR3 is CAISKGGTLGNYGYTF. DNA of the CDR3: TGTGCCATCTCCAAAGGCGGGACTCTCGGGAACTATGGCTACACCTTC.

This chain joins TRBV25-1 and TRBJ2-3; 8 bases align to TRBD2. Germline V CDR1 and CDR2: MGHDK, SYGVNS. This CDR3 is built from 14 residues. V lost 3 bases and J lost 5; bases outside the gene matches: 4. CDR3 protein: CASSDSLAVDTQYF. CDR3 bases: TGTGCCAGCAGTGATTCACTAGCGGTAGATACGCAGTATTTT.

The chain combines TRBV30 with TRBJ2-1, with unresolved D. The length of the CDR3 is 12 residues. Germline V gene lookup returns CDR1 GTSNPN and CDR2 SVGIG (reference sequence). Trimming took 2 bases from V and 8 from J, leaving 10 bases between them. The CDR3 is CAWSPGNYEQFF. DNA of the CDR3: TGTGCCTGGAGTCCCGGTAACTATGAGCAGTTCTTC.